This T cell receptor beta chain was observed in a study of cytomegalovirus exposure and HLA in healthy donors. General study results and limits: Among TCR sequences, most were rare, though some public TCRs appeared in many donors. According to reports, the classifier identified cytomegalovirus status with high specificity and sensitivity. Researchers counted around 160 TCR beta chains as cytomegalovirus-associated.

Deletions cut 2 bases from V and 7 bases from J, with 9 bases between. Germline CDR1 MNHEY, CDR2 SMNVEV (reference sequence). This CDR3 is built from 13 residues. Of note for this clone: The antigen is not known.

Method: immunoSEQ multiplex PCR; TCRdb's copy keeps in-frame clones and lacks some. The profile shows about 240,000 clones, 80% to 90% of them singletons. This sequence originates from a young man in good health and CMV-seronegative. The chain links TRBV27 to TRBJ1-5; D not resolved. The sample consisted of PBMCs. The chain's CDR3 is CASSLLGRQPQHF. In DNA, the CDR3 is TGTGCCAGCAGTTTACTGGGGAGACAGCCCCAGCATTTT.